Listed below are T cell receptor beta chains from one sample, sequenced in a study of beta chain features in type 1 diabetes. Profiled with immunoSEQ multiplex PCR; TCRdb holds only in-frame clones, not every one. Among about 270,000 clones listed, 13% to 15% were seen once. The material sequenced was naive CD4+ T cells from blood. The receptor source for this set is a man aged 25 to 40 with type 1 diabetes. Both conserved end residues are part of each CDR3. The order of the fields is CDR3 protein, CDR3 DNA, clone size, V gene, CDR3 length, D gene, J gene. D genes are given only for firm matches. A clone size is listed for some rows: how often the clone was seen (once, few, many), or a class if it is expanded.

CDR3 protein: CASSFEGFYGYTF; CDR3 DNA: TGTGCCAGCAGTTTTGAGGGATTCTATGGCTACACCTTC; clone size: -; V gene: TRBV27; CDR3 length: 13; D gene: -; J gene: TRBJ1-2
CDR3 protein: CASSFRQAMGLSYEQYF; CDR3 DNA: TGTGCCAGCAGCTTCCGACAGGCAATGGGCCTCTCTTACGAGCAGTACTTC; clone size: -; V gene: TRBV11-2; CDR3 length: 17; D gene: -; J gene: TRBJ2-7
CDR3 protein: CASSQEGRVETQYF; CDR3 DNA: TGCGCCAGCAGCCAAGAAGGCAGGGTAGAGACCCAGTACTTC; clone size: -; V gene: TRBV4-3; CDR3 length: 14; D gene: -; J gene: TRBJ2-5
CDR3 protein: CASSASGTAYEQYF; CDR3 DNA: TGTGCCAGCAGTGCCTCCGGGACAGCCTACGAGCAGTACTTC; clone size: -; V gene: TRBV27; CDR3 length: 14; D gene: TRBD1; J gene: TRBJ2-7
CDR3 protein: CARSVQGTTEAFF; CDR3 DNA: TGTGCCAGATCGGTCCAGGGGACCACTGAAGCTTTCTTT; clone size: -; V gene: TRBV2; CDR3 length: 13; D gene: -; J gene: TRBJ1-1
CDR3 protein: CASSVESISGNTIYF; CDR3 DNA: TGTGCCAGCAGCGTAGAATCCATCTCTGGAAACACCATATATTTT; clone size: few; V gene: TRBV9; CDR3 length: 15; D gene: -; J gene: TRBJ1-3
CDR3 protein: CAVLLSGANVLTF; CDR3 DNA: TGTGCCGTACTGCTCTCTGGGGCCAACGTCCTGACTTTC; clone size: -; V gene: TRBV28; CDR3 length: 13; D gene: -; J gene: TRBJ2-6
CDR3 protein: CAIRLAGNYEQYF; CDR3 DNA: TGTGCCATCAGACTAGCGGGGAACTACGAGCAGTACTTC; clone size: -; V gene: TRBV10-3; CDR3 length: 13; D gene: TRBD2; J gene: TRBJ2-7
CDR3 protein: CASSNQRESYEQYF; CDR3 DNA: TGTGCCAGTAGTAACCAGCGGGAGAGCTACGAGCAGTACTTC; clone size: few; V gene: TRBV19; CDR3 length: 14; D gene: TRBD2; J gene: TRBJ2-7
CDR3 protein: CASSPREAGTQYF; CDR3 DNA: TGTGCCAGCAGCCCCCGGGAGGCCGGGACCCAGTACTTC; clone size: -; V gene: TRBV7-2; CDR3 length: 13; D gene: TRBD2; J gene: TRBJ2-5
CDR3 protein: CASSLGGGPSSETQYF; CDR3 DNA: TGTGCCAGCAGCTTGGGGGGCGGTCCTAGTAGTGAGACCCAGTACTTC; clone size: -; V gene: TRBV5-4; CDR3 length: 16; D gene: -; J gene: TRBJ2-5
CDR3 protein: CATQGQGYEQYF; CDR3 DNA: TGTGCCACCCAAGGGCAGGGCTACGAGCAGTACTTC; clone size: few; V gene: TRBV28; CDR3 length: 12; D gene: -; J gene: TRBJ2-7
CDR3 protein: CASSGGWVEGGYTF; CDR3 DNA: TGTGCCAGCAGTGGGGGATGGGTCGAGGGTGGCTACACCTTC; clone size: -; V gene: TRBV25-1; CDR3 length: 14; D gene: -; J gene: TRBJ1-2
CDR3 protein: CASRQGPAVSYNEQFF; CDR3 DNA: TGTGCCAGCAGACAGGGACCTGCGGTCTCCTACAATGAGCAGTTCTTC; clone size: -; V gene: TRBV5-6; CDR3 length: 16; D gene: -; J gene: TRBJ2-1
CDR3 protein: CASSLGVAARETQYF; CDR3 DNA: TGTGCCAGCAGCTTAGGGGTGGCGGCGCGAGAGACCCAGTACTTC; clone size: few; V gene: TRBV7-8; CDR3 length: 15; D gene: -; J gene: TRBJ2-5
CDR3 protein: CASSFSARSSTDTQYF; CDR3 DNA: TGTGCCAGCAGCTTTAGTGCGCGGTCTAGCACAGATACGCAGTATTTT; clone size: few; V gene: TRBV5-6; CDR3 length: 16; D gene: -; J gene: TRBJ2-3
CDR3 protein: CASSLGAGRQETQYF; CDR3 DNA: TGTGCCAGCAGCTTAGGCGCGGGGAGACAAGAGACCCAGTACTTC; clone size: -; V gene: TRBV7-2; CDR3 length: 15; D gene: -; J gene: TRBJ2-5
CDR3 protein: CASRLQGPNYGYTF; CDR3 DNA: TGCGCCAGCAGGCTGCAGGGGCCTAACTATGGCTACACCTTC; clone size: -; V gene: TRBV5-1; CDR3 length: 14; D gene: -; J gene: TRBJ1-2
CDR3 protein: CASSSWTGYQETQYF; CDR3 DNA: TGTGCCAGCAGCTCGTGGACAGGCTACCAAGAGACCCAGTACTTC; clone size: -; V gene: TRBV7-8; CDR3 length: 15; D gene: TRBD1; J gene: TRBJ2-5
CDR3 protein: CASRSALLMVYEQYF; CDR3 DNA: TGTGCCTCCAGGTCTGCGCTTTTAATGGTGTACGAGCAGTACTTC; clone size: few; V gene: TRBV28; CDR3 length: 15; D gene: -; J gene: TRBJ2-7
CDR3 protein: CASSSQENTEAFF; CDR3 DNA: TGTGCCAGCAGCTCGCAGGAGAACACTGAAGCTTTCTTT; clone size: -; V gene: TRBV7-9; CDR3 length: 13; D gene: -; J gene: TRBJ1-1
CDR3 protein: CASSRSGKRETQYF; CDR3 DNA: TGTGCCAGCAGCCGTAGCGGGAAGCGGGAGACCCAGTACTTC; clone size: -; V gene: TRBV11-3; CDR3 length: 14; D gene: TRBD2; J gene: TRBJ2-5